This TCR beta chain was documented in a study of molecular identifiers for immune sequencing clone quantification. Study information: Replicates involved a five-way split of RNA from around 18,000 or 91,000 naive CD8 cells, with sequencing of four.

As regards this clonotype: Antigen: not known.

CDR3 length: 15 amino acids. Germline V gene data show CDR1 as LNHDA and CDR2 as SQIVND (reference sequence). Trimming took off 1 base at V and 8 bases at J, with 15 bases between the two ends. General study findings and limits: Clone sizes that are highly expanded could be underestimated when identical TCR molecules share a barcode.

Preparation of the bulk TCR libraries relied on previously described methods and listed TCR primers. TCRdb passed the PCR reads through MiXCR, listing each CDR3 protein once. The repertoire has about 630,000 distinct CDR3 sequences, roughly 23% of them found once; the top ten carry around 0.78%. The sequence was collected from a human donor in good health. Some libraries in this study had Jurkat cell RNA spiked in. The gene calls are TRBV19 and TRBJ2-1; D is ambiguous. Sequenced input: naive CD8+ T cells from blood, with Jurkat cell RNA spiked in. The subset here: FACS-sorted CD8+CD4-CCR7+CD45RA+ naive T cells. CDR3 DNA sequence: TGTGCCAGTAGTATAGTGGGTGACGGCAGCGATGAGCAGTTCTTC. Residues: CASSIVGDGSDEQFF. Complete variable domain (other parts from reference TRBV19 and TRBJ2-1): DGGITQSPKYLFRKEGQNVTLSCEQNLNHDAMYWYRQDPGQGLRLIYYSQIVNDFQKGDIAEGYSVSREKKESFPLTVTSAQKNPTAFYLCASSIVGDGSDEQFFGPGTRLTVL.